Below are 26 T cell receptor beta chains sequenced from a single sample in a study of T cell clones after liver transplantation. Sequencing was performed with immunoSEQ multiplex PCR; in TCRdb, only in-frame clones are kept and a portion is missing. The sample records around 35,000 clones, more than 90% being singletons. Source: CD8+ T cells from blood, taken 12 months after liver transplant. The origin of the receptors is a human patient who received a liver transplant. A share of the T cells may be of graft donor origin.

This chain joins TRBV7-9 and TRBJ2-3, with 8 bases lining up with TRBD2. The CDR3 loop spans 18 amino acids. Germline CDR1 and CDR2: SEHNR and FQNEAQ (reference sequence). The junction had 16 bases not matched to a gene; V was cut back by 2 bases and J by 6 bases. Here the CDR3 DNA reads TGTGCCAGCAGCTTACCCCGTTTGAGCGGGAGCGCCCCGGATACGCAGTATTTT. It specifies CASSLPRLSGSAPDTQYF.

CDR3 loop: CASSQVASGSEQFF. The CDR3 DNA is TGCGCCAGCAGCCAAGTGGCTAGCGGGAGTGAGCAGTTCTTC. The chain links TRBV4-1 to TRBJ2-1; 10 positions match TRBD2. Germline values: CDR1 MGHRA, CDR2 YSYEKL. CDR3 length: 14 residues. V shed 1 base and J 9 bases; nucleotides not matched to a gene: 3.

V gene TRBV13 combines with J gene TRBJ2-5; TRBD1 might be the D (5 bases). Germline CDR1 reads PRHDT; CDR2 reads FYEKMQ (reference sequence). Trimming cost V 4 bases and J 2 bases, with 8 bases left between them. The length of the CDR3 is 13 residues. The CDR3: CASSYRQQETQYF. The CDR3 DNA reads TGTGCCAGCAGCTATAGACAGCAAGAGACCCAGTACTTC.

V usage is TRBV29-1 and J usage is TRBJ2-5, with 10 positions matching TRBD2. The J segment lost 5 bases and the V segment lost 5 bases, leaving 5 bases of the junction unmatched. The CDR3 is made up of 13 amino acids. Per the germline V gene, CDR1 is SQVTM and CDR2 is ANQGSEA. CDR3 sequence: CSVSLAGLETQYF. The CDR3 DNA is TGCAGCGTTTCACTAGCGGGACTGGAGACCCAGTACTTC.

The rearrangement uses TRBV2 and TRBJ2-5; D uncertain. Germline V gene lookup returns CDR1 SNHLY and CDR2 FYNNEI. V lost 6 bases and J 5 bases, leaving 4 bases between the germline ends. The CDR3 consists of 10 residues. This chain's CDR3 is CASRGETQYF. The CDR3 nucleotides read TGTGCCAGCAGGGGGGAGACCCAGTACTTC. The full variable domain, completed using reference TRBV2 and TRBJ2-5, is EPEVTQTPSHQVTQMGQEVILRCVPISNHLYFYWYRQILGQKVEFLVSFYNNEISEKSEIFDDQFSVERPDGSNFTLKIRSTKLEDSAMYFCASRGETQYFGPGTRLLVL.

This rearrangement joins TRBV4-1 to TRBJ2-7, with 8 bases that match TRBD2. This CDR3 comprises 15 residues. CDR1 is MGHRA and CDR2 is YSYEKL in the germline V gene. J gave up 7 bases and V 0 bases, and 8 bases lay outside the gene matches. The CDR3 DNA reads TGCGCCAGCAGCCAAGATAGGGGACTAGTAAGGGAGCAGTACTTC. Its translation is CASSQDRGLVREQYF.

The V call is TRBV27, the J call TRBJ2-5; D remains ambiguous. Per the germline V gene, CDR1 is MNHEY and CDR2 is SMNVEV (reference sequence). CDR3 length: 13 amino acids. Trimming shortened V by 6 bases and J by 4 bases, and 12 bases separated the two germline ends. The CDR3 DNA follows: TGTGCCAGCAGCCCAAACCAAGGAGAGACCCAGTACTTC. This sequence encodes CASSPNQGETQYF.

This chain connects TRBV29-1 to TRBJ2-7; D remains ambiguous. The CDR3 extends over 14 amino acids. V lost 5 bases to trimming and J lost 2 bases, with 16 bases between them. Germline CDR1 SQVTM, CDR2 ANQGSEA. CDR3 in DNA: TGCAGCGTTACGACCCAGTCTTCTACCTACGAGCAGTACTTC. Translation gives CSVTTQSSTYEQYF.

The chain couples TRBV2 to TRBJ2-1; possibly TRBD2 for D (6 bases). Per germline, CDR1 SNHLY and CDR2 FYNNEI. The CDR3 spans 14 residues. Trimming took off 8 bases at V and 2 bases at J, with 13 bases between the two ends. The CDR3 DNA is TGTGCCAGCCCCGGAGGGAGGACCTACAATGAGCAGTTCTTC. It specifies CASPGGRTYNEQFF.

This chain links TRBV11-2 with TRBJ1-1, with D possibly matching TRBD1 (6 bases). The length of the CDR3 is 15 residues. CDR1 is SGHAT and CDR2 is FQNNGV in the germline V gene. Between the trimmed V and J ends, which lost 4 bases and 11 bases, there was a span of 23 bases. CDR3 region: CASSWGQRVPPAAFF. The DNA of the CDR3 is TGTGCCAGCAGCTGGGGACAAAGAGTCCCACCTGCGGCTTTCTTT. The full variable domain, its missing parts supplied by reference TRBV11-2 and TRBJ1-1, is EAGVAQSPRYKIIEKRQSVAFWCNPISGHATLYWYQQILGQGPKLLIQFQNNGVVDDSQLPKDRFSAERLKGVDSTLKIQPAKLEDSAVYLCASSWGQRVPPAAFFGQGTRLTVV.

Here the CDR3 reads CASSPSTIIPDYGYTF. As DNA, the CDR3 is TGTGCCAGCAGTCCCTCCACAATTATCCCTGACTATGGCTACACCTTC. The chain carries TRBV28 and TRBJ1-2; D is ambiguous. Germline V CDR1 and CDR2: MDHEN, SYDVKM. The V end was cut by 5 bases, the J end by 3 bases, with 19 bases between. The CDR3 has 16 amino acids.

V is TRBV11-2 and J is TRBJ2-7; D gene uncertain. CDR1 is SGHAT and CDR2 is FQNNGV in the germline V gene. The V end was cut by 5 bases, the J end by 4 bases, with 18 bases between. The CDR3 contains 15 residues. The DNA of the CDR3 is TGTGCCAGCAGCCCCCCTTCCGCGAGTGTTTACGAGCAGTACTTC. Its protein is CASSPPSASVYEQYF. The full variable domain, rest sourced from reference TRBV11-2 and TRBJ2-7, is EAGVAQSPRYKIIEKRQSVAFWCNPISGHATLYWYQQILGQGPKLLIQFQNNGVVDDSQLPKDRFSAERLKGVDSTLKIQPAKLEDSAVYLCASSPPSASVYEQYFGPGTRLTVT.

V and J are TRBV7-6 and TRBJ2-1; D may be TRBD1 (6 bases). The germline V gene encodes CDR1 SGHVS and CDR2 FNYEAQ. Deletions cut 2 bases from V and 0 bases from J, with 11 bases between. This CDR3 has 16 residues. The CDR3 region has the DNA TGTGCCAGCAGCTTAATCCAGGGGAGCTCCTACAATGAGCAGTTCTTC. It encodes CASSLIQGSSYNEQFF.

The V and J genes are TRBV6-5 and TRBJ1-5; 9 bases match TRBD1. CDR1 MNHEY and CDR2 SVGAGI come from the germline V gene. The CDR3 has 13 residues. V gave up 5 bases and J gave up 7 bases; unmatched junction bases: 3. CDR3 DNA: TGTGCCAGCAGTGGACAGGGGAGGCAGCCCCAGCATTTT. As protein: CASSGQGRQPQHF.

This clone was seen only once. The chain links TRBV19 to TRBJ1-2, with D tentatively TRBD1 (6 bases). The CDR3 is 15 amino acids. Per germline, CDR1 LNHDA and CDR2 SQIVND (reference sequence). Trimming left V 5 bases short and J 4 bases short, with 17 bases between. This CDR3 reads CASSPQGPFFYGYTF. The CDR3 coding sequence is TGTGCCAGTAGTCCTCAGGGGCCTTTCTTCTATGGCTACACCTTC.

The chain links TRBV6-5 to TRBJ2-1; no firm D call. Trimming shortened V by 7 bases and J by 5 bases, and 15 bases separated the two germline ends. CDR3 length: 14 residues. Germline values: CDR1 MNHEY, CDR2 SVGAGI. CDR3 sequence (DNA): TGTGCCAGCACAGGTCTGCTTAGCAACAATGAGCAGTTCTTC. Translated: CASTGLLSNNEQFF.

The chain is built from TRBV19 and TRBJ1-1; the D gene is possibly TRBD1 (6 bases). CDR3 size: 14 residues. The germline gives CDR1 LNHDA, CDR2 SQIVND (reference sequence). Trimming removed 7 bases from V and 8 bases from J, with 20 bases in between. The CDR3 reads CASTPMDREKEAFF. The CDR3 DNA reads as TGTGCCAGTACCCCGATGGACAGAGAAAAAGAAGCTTTCTTT.

The rearrangement joins TRBV28 to TRBJ2-7; D is ambiguous. The CDR3 sequence is 14 residues long. Between the trimmed V and J ends, which lost 1 base and 0 bases, there was a span of 7 bases. Germline CDR1 and CDR2: MDHEN and SYDVKM. CDR3 amino acids: CASSLFSSSYEQYF. The DNA for the CDR3 is TGTGCCAGCAGTTTATTCTCCAGCTCCTACGAGCAGTACTTC.

This rearrangement joins TRBV9 to TRBJ2-5, with D tentatively TRBD1 (6 bases). Germline loops: CDR1 SGDLS, CDR2 YYNGEE. The CDR3 sequence is 16 residues long. Between the trimmed V and J ends, which lost 4 bases and 3 bases, there was a span of 19 bases. The CDR3 DNA reads TGTGCCAGCAGCCACAACACCCTGACAGGAGAAGAGACCCAGTACTTC. Its protein is CASSHNTLTGEETQYF.

The V and J genes are TRBV27 and TRBJ2-3; no definite D call. Germline loops: CDR1 MNHEY, CDR2 SMNVEV (reference sequence). The CDR3 is 13 amino acids. V shed 6 bases and J shed 7 bases, with 14 bases lying between them. As DNA, the CDR3 is TGTGCCAGCAGGACGGAAACCCGCTATACGCAGTATTTT. This sequence encodes CASRTETRYTQYF.

This chain uses TRBV5-6 with TRBJ1-2; unclear D gene. This CDR3 comprises 13 residues. The V gene lost 4 bases and the J gene lost 0 bases, with 7 bases spanning the gap. Per the germline V gene, CDR1 is SGHDT and CDR2 is YYEEEE. The CDR3 protein is CASSGIANYGYTF. The CDR3 nucleotides are TGTGCCAGCAGCGGGATTGCTAACTATGGCTACACCTTC.

V gene TRBV7-2 combines with J gene TRBJ2-7; D is ambiguous. Germline-derived CDR1 and CDR2 are SGHTA and FQGNSA. The CDR3 is made up of 12 amino acids. Trimming left V 1 base short and J 1 base short, with 2 bases between. CDR3 region: CASSLVSYEQYF. CDR3 sequence (DNA): TGTGCCAGCAGCTTAGTATCCTACGAGCAGTACTTC.

This chain links TRBV27 with TRBJ2-3, with D tentatively TRBD2 (6 bases). The CDR3 is 13 amino acids. V lost 7 bases to trimming and J lost 4 bases, with 12 bases between them. CDR1 and CDR2 (germline): MNHEY, SMNVEV (reference sequence). CDR3 residues: CASNRASADTQYF. The CDR3 region has the DNA TGTGCCAGCAATCGAGCTAGCGCAGATACGCAGTATTTT.

The rearrangement links TRBV2 to TRBJ2-5, with 8 bases fitting TRBD2. The germline V gene encodes CDR1 SNHLY and CDR2 FYNNEI. This CDR3 has 14 amino acids. J was trimmed by 4 bases and V by 1 base; bases with no gene match: 2. Here the CDR3 DNA reads TGTGCCAGCAGTGAAGGACTAGCGAGAGAGACCCAGTACTTC. As protein: CASSEGLARETQYF.

This chain connects TRBV9 to TRBJ2-1; 10 nucleotides align to TRBD1. CDR1 is SGDLS, CDR2 YYNGEE, per germline. V was pared by 3 bases and J by 8 bases, with 5 bases of the junction left unmatched. This CDR3 has 14 residues. CDR3 in DNA: TGTGCCAGCAGCGGGGGACAGGGGATTGATGAGCAGTTCTTC. It yields the protein CASSGGQGIDEQFF.

This clone appeared once. The V gene is TRBV4-2, the J gene TRBJ2-1; tentatively, D is TRBD1 or TRBD2 (5 bases each). V was clipped by 2 bases and J by 10 bases, with 12 bases between them. CDR3 length: 13 residues. CDR1 is LGHNA and CDR2 is YNFKEQ in the germline V gene. CDR3 region: CASSQWGSGEQFF. The CDR3 region has the DNA TGTGCCAGCAGCCAATGGGGGAGCGGAGAGCAGTTCTTC.